Following are 2 T cell receptor beta chains from one sample sequenced in a study of shared clonotypes between healthy human individuals (TCRdb year 2020). Receptor libraries were prepared by the immunoSEQ multiplex PCR assay. As stored in TCRdb, this immuneACCESS dataset retains in-frame rearrangements with V and J assigned. A fraction of the clones does not appear; measured against another copy, unresolved V genes explain less than half of the discrepancy, and the remainder lacks a known reason. This sample is represented by 2 million to 3 million clones; around 90% of them were singletons. The ten biggest clones cover 0.14% of the sample. The sequenced sample consisted of naive CD4+ T cells sorted from blood. Per the publication, the cell subset or site label means: CD45RA+ positively selected. The source of these receptors is a man between 18 and 29 years old in good health.

In its sample, this clone was seen once. The chain combines TRBV7-2 with TRBJ2-5; 8 nucleotides match TRBD1. Germline V gene sequence: CDR1 SGHTA, CDR2 FQGNSA. This CDR3 is built from 15 residues. V was pared by 2 bases and J by 2 bases, with 4 bases of the junction left unmatched. The CDR3 region is CASSLLRGLQETQYF. CDR3 in DNA: TGTGCCAGCAGCTTACTCAGGGGGCTACAAGAGACCCAGTACTTC.

This chain uses TRBV11-3 with TRBJ2-2, with 7 nucleotides matching TRBD2. This CDR3 is 16 amino acids long. Germline V lookup: CDR1 SGHNT, CDR2 YENEEA. V was clipped by 5 bases and J by 1 base; unmatched bases: 7. The CDR3 loop reads CASSQPGLQNTGELFF. CDR3 nucleotide sequence: TGTGCCAGCAGCCAACCGGGACTACAGAACACCGGGGAGCTGTTTTTT. Full variable domain (missing parts from reference TRBV11-3 and TRBJ2-2): EAGVVQSPRYKIIEKKQPVAFWCNPISGHNTLYWYLQNLGQGPELLIRYENEEAVDDSQLPKDRFSAERLKGVDSTLKIQPAELGDSAVYLCASSQPGLQNTGELFFGEGSRLTVL.